This T cell receptor (beta chain) was captured by sequencing in a study of blood T cell repertoires in COVID-19 (dated by TCRdb to 2020 to 2021). Background for the entire study: The collaborator samples originated in the United States, Italy and Spain and spanned the acute and convalescent phases of COVID-19. The prospective study material was composed of cDNA or gDNA derived from T cells, B-cell-depleted T cells, or PBMCs. Subjects who had been exposed to COVID-19, were actively infected with it, or had recovered from it provided the deeply sampled blood TCRbeta repertoires that made up the dataset. The repertoires were made available in a free public database intended to serve as a resource for research on the immune response to SARS-CoV-2. Samples were obtained from the ongoing ImmuneRACE study (first 160 participants) and from 950 to 1,500 subjects provided by 6 global collaborators. Sample metadata almost always included a de-identified subject ID, COVID-19 status, age in years and sex. Where available, HLA class I and class II types were obtained from metadata supplied by the sample provider rather than from assay-based typing.

In regard to this clone: Its binding antigen is unknown. It has no much larger one-base neighbor in the sample; base qualities were not kept.

The investigation overall reported the following: How much clinical and demographic metadata was included differed by source and by participant, and the metadata was provided uncurated.

TCRbeta CDR3 regions were amplified from genomic DNA by means of the immunoSEQ Assay, a bias-controlled multiplex PCR. Concerning the study's data processing: Within the assay, amplification of reference gene primers was used to estimate how many nucleated cells each sample contained. To quantify the absolute abundance of each unique TCRbeta CDR3 rearrangement, sequence reads were collapsed and filtered. For each sample, productive Simpson clonality was calculated as the square root of Simpson's diversity index across productive rearrangements. TCRdb retrieved this table from immuneACCESS and kept in-frame rearrangements only. Not all clones are present; in checked studies, unresolved V genes account for under half, and no reason is known for the remainder. V, J and clone size reflect that table, while D and trimming were determined from the DNA. Here the sample has fewer than 120,000 clones; about 90% occur a single time. The ten largest clones take up 4% to 5% of the sample.

The collaborating institutions used their own protocols to collect whole blood in K2EDTA tubes. For TCRbeta analysis, collaborators shipped samples as frozen whole blood, isolated PBMCs, or DNA extracted from either of those sample types. Inclusive of the bounding cysteine and phenylalanine, the CDR3 is 15 residues long. The entry retains the CDR3 DNA only, 45 bases that are in frame from base 1. The germline V gene gives CDR1 as SGHTA and CDR2 as FQGTGA. Relative to germline, V is 3 bases shorter and J is 3 bases shorter, with 14 bases between their ends. This TCR came from a human donor in a cohort sampled during active COVID-19. The sequencing input was peripheral blood. In this chain, TRBV7-3 is recombined with TRBJ2-5; perhaps TRBD2 is the D gene, with 5 bases matching. Here is the DNA: TGTGCCAGCAGCTTCGACTATTGCGGTAAAGAGACCCAGTACTTC. It translates to CASSFDYCGKETQYF.